The 26 T cell receptor beta chains given below trace back to one sample, sequenced in a study of CD8 T cells in Susac syndrome. RNA totalling about 0.45 to 1 ug underwent reverse transcription with random hexamers. TCRdb reanalysed the immunoSEQ multiplex PCR reads using MiXCR and keeps one entry per CDR3 protein. Of roughly 300,000 distinct CDR3 sequences listed, more than 75% are singletons. The sample taken for sequencing was CD8+ T cells from PBMCs. The receptors derive from a human donor with multiple sclerosis.

This clonotype was recorded only once. The chain uses TRBV27 and TRBJ2-6; D possibly corresponds to TRBD1 (6 bases). The CDR3 totals 16 residues. Germline values: CDR1 MNHEY, CDR2 SMNVEV (reference sequence). V lost 7 bases, J lost 0 bases, and 13 bases lay in between. This CDR3 is CASTQTGLSGANVLTF. The CDR3 region has the DNA TGTGCCAGCACACAGACAGGCCTCTCTGGGGCCAACGTCCTGACTTTC.

The chain employs TRBV28 and TRBJ2-7, with D possibly being TRBD2 (5 bases). The germline V and J ends were trimmed by 1 base and 0 bases, with 19 bases remaining between them. The CDR3 sequence is 18 residues long. In germline, CDR1 is MDHEN, CDR2 SYDVKM. The CDR3 DNA is TGTGCCAGCAGTTTATTGCGGGTCGGCTCAGCGATCTCCTACGAGCAGTACTTC. Protein product: CASSLLRVGSAISYEQYF. Combining the CDR3 with reference TRBV28 and TRBJ2-7 gives the whole variable domain DVKVTQSSRYLVKRTGEKVFLECVQDMDHENMFWYRQDPGLGLRLIYFSYDVKMKEKGDIPEGYSVSREKKERFSLILESASTNQTSMYLCASSLLRVGSAISYEQYFGPGTRLTVT.

The V and J genes are TRBV28 and TRBJ2-7; D remains unclear. Germline V gene lookup returns CDR1 MDHEN and CDR2 SYDVKM. CDR3 length: 13 residues. The germline V and J ends were trimmed by 7 bases and 2 bases, with 12 bases remaining between them. The CDR3 bases are TGTGCCAGCACCTTTTCAGAAACCTACGAGCAGTACTTC. Its translation is CASTFSETYEQYF. The complete variable domain, with remaining parts taken from reference TRBV28 and TRBJ2-7, reads DVKVTQSSRYLVKRTGEKVFLECVQDMDHENMFWYRQDPGLGLRLIYFSYDVKMKEKGDIPEGYSVSREKKERFSLILESASTNQTSMYLCASTFSETYEQYFGPGTRLTVT.

The genes are TRBV27 and TRBJ2-7, with 7 bases fitting TRBD1. Germline V lookup: CDR1 MNHEY, CDR2 SMNVEV (reference sequence). The CDR3 totals 14 residues. The ends lost 9 bases at V and 5 bases at J; junction bases unmatched: 13. The CDR3: CASGGRGFLDEQYF. The CDR3 nucleotides are TGTGCCAGTGGGGGCAGGGGGTTCTTGGACGAGCAGTACTTC.

This clonotype was picked up a small number of times. The rearrangement uses TRBV6-1 and TRBJ1-1, with D tentatively TRBD1 (6 bases). Trimming stripped 6 bases from V and 7 bases from J, with 18 bases between. The CDR3 sequence is 14 residues long. Germline values: CDR1 MNHNS, CDR2 SASEGT. The CDR3 here is CASSLEGEVGEAFF. Written as DNA, the CDR3 is TGTGCCAGCAGCCTAGAGGGGGAGGTTGGTGAAGCTTTCTTT.

The V call is TRBV4-2, the J call TRBJ1-4; D is possibly TRBD1 (6 bases). Germline CDR1 and CDR2: LGHNA and YNFKEQ. The ends were cut back, 8 bases at V and 8 bases at J, with 21 bases in the middle. This CDR3 region has 15 residues. CDR3 amino acids: CASGKEAGVGEKLFF. The CDR3 nucleotides are TGTGCCAGCGGGAAAGAGGCAGGGGTTGGGGAAAAACTGTTTTTT.

The CDR3 region is CASSEVASGRVEQYF. The CDR3 region has the DNA TGTGCCAGCAGTGAAGTCGCTAGCGGGAGAGTGGAGCAGTACTTC. V usage is TRBV6-1 and J usage is TRBJ2-7; 10 nucleotides agree with TRBD2. V lost 1 base, J lost 7 bases, and 7 bases stayed unmatched. Germline V gene lookup returns CDR1 MNHNS and CDR2 SASEGT. The CDR3 is 15 amino acids.

The chain employs TRBV6-1 and TRBJ1-2; unclear D gene. Germline V gene lookup returns CDR1 MNHNS and CDR2 SASEGT. Trimming stripped 11 bases from V and 4 bases from J, with 14 bases between. The length of the CDR3 is 12 residues. The CDR3 sequence: CAGGLGPYGYTF. CDR3 sequence (DNA): TGTGCCGGTGGGCTCGGCCCCTATGGCTACACCTTC.

J is TRBJ2-5 and V is TRBV28; 7 positions match TRBD1. Unmatched junction bases numbered 12, after V lost 6 bases and J lost 2 bases. The germline CDR1 and CDR2 sequences are MDHEN and SYDVKM. The CDR3 spans 16 residues. The CDR3 here is CASSGIIWDRQETQYF. Written as DNA, the CDR3 is TGTGCCAGCAGCGGGATAATATGGGACAGACAAGAGACCCAGTACTTC.

This clonotype was observed a few times. The chain joins TRBV5-4 to TRBJ1-1; TRBD1 is a possible D gene (5 bases). The CDR3 has 12 residues. Germline-derived CDR1 and CDR2 are SGHNT and YYREEE (reference sequence). The V gene lost 0 bases and the J gene lost 10 bases, with 10 bases spanning the gap. The CDR3 bases are TGTGCCAGCAGCTTGGATCTCGGGGGAGCTTTCTTT. This encodes CASSLDLGGAFF.

The genes are TRBV2 and TRBJ2-1, with a possible D match to TRBD2 (5 bases). The V gene's germline CDR1 is SNHLY and CDR2 FYNNEI. The V end lost 6 bases, the J end lost 0 bases, and 12 bases lay between the germline ends. The CDR3 runs to 15 residues. The CDR3 coding sequence is TGTGCCAGCAGGGCCGGAGGTAGCTCCTACAATGAGCAGTTCTTC. This translates into CASRAGGSSYNEQFF.

The chain couples TRBV12-3 or TRBV12-4 to TRBJ2-5; D ambiguous. Trimming removed 3 bases from V and 7 bases from J, with 6 bases in between. The length of the CDR3 is 11 residues. This chain's CDR3 is CASSLDGTQYF. In DNA form, the CDR3 reads TGTGCCAGCAGTTTGGATGGGACCCAGTACTTC.

The chain couples TRBV20-1 to TRBJ2-7; the D gene is possibly TRBD1 (6 bases). From germline, CDR1 is DFQATT and CDR2 SNEGSKA (reference sequence). The CDR3 runs 17 residues. V dropped 6 bases and J dropped 0 bases, with 24 bases sitting between them. CDR3 sequence: CSAWEQLKTGPSYEQYF. In DNA, the CDR3 is TGCAGTGCCTGGGAACAATTGAAGACAGGACCCTCCTACGAGCAGTACTTC.

V usage is TRBV7-9 and J usage is TRBJ1-1; D gene ambiguous. The CDR3 sequence is 11 residues long. Germline CDR1 SEHNR, CDR2 FQNEAQ (reference sequence). V was pared by 2 bases and J by 11 bases, with 9 bases between. CDR3 bases: TGTGCCAGCAGCTTACAAGGGTATGCTTTCTTT. Protein sequence: CASSLQGYAFF.

V gene TRBV20-1 combines with J gene TRBJ2-1; the D is unclear. The V and J ends lost 5 bases and 2 bases respectively, with 7 bases between them. Per the germline V gene, CDR1 is DFQATT and CDR2 is SNEGSKA (reference sequence). This CDR3 spans 12 amino acids. The CDR3 loop is CSAPVTYNEQFF. In DNA form, the CDR3 reads TGCAGTGCTCCGGTAACCTACAATGAGCAGTTCTTC.

The rearrangement uses TRBV7-9 and TRBJ2-7, with D possibly TRBD1 on 5 matching bases. The V end lost 5 bases, the J end lost 3 bases, and 17 bases lay between the germline ends. Germline CDR1 and CDR2: SEHNR and FQNEAQ (reference sequence). This CDR3 comprises 15 residues. CDR3 in DNA: TGTGCCAGCAGCCATGACAGCCGCGTCGGCTACGAGCAGTACTTC. It translates to CASSHDSRVGYEQYF.

This chain links TRBV12-3 or TRBV12-4 with TRBJ2-1, with TRBD2 identical over 12 bases. Trimming removed 5 bases from V and 6 bases from J; junction bases left unmatched: 5. The CDR3 has 15 residues. The DNA of the CDR3 is TGTGCCAGCAGTGACGGACTAGCGGGACGCAATGAGCAGTTCTTC. It is translated as CASSDGLAGRNEQFF.

The V and J genes are TRBV14 and TRBJ2-2; D is perhaps TRBD1 (7 bases). CDR1 and CDR2 (germline): SGHDN, FVKESK. The ends were cut back, 4 bases at V and 4 bases at J, with 16 bases in the middle. CDR3 length: 16 residues. The CDR3, as DNA: TGTGCCAGCAGCCCTTGGTCAGGGGGGATCACCGGGGAGCTGTTTTTT. This sequence encodes CASSPWSGGITGELFF.

The chain joins TRBV7-8 to TRBJ2-3; 7 bases fit TRBD2. Germline V CDR1 and CDR2: SGHVS, FQNEAQ. This CDR3 has 15 residues. The V and J ends lost 5 bases and 5 bases, in that order; junction bases with no gene match: 10. The CDR3 sequence is CASSGSGYWEDTQYF. For the CDR3, the DNA is TGTGCCAGCAGCGGTAGCGGGTACTGGGAAGATACGCAGTATTTT.

The rearrangement links TRBV24-1 to TRBJ1-5; D might be TRBD1 (5 bases). The germline V and J ends were trimmed by 5 bases and 4 bases, with 11 bases remaining between them. The CDR3 loop spans 14 amino acids. Germline CDR1 KGHDR, CDR2 SFDVKD. The CDR3 coding sequence is TGTGCCACCAGTGTATTCCGGGGGAATCAGCCCCAGCATTTT. This encodes CATSVFRGNQPQHF.

This clonotype was picked up one time. This chain links TRBV29-1 with TRBJ1-5, with 9 bases aligning to TRBD1. CDR1 is SQVTM and CDR2 is ANQGSEA in the germline V gene. This CDR3 comprises 13 residues. With V trimmed by 4 bases and J by 4 bases, 2 bases remained unmatched. The DNA for the CDR3 is TGCAGCGTTGGGGGACAGGGTAATCAGCCCCAGCATTTT. This codes for CSVGGQGNQPQHF.

A few counts support this clonotype. The chain couples TRBV5-6 to TRBJ1-1, with D possibly matching TRBD1 (5 bases). The CDR3 has 16 amino acids. The germline V gene encodes CDR1 SGHDT and CDR2 YYEEEE. Trimming left V 4 bases short and J 3 bases short, with 19 bases between. The CDR3 nucleotides read TGTGCCAGCAGCAACAAAGACAGCCGGTGGGACACTGAAGCTTTCTTT. Protein: CASSNKDSRWDTEAFF. The full variable domain, its missing parts supplied by reference TRBV5-6 and TRBJ1-1, is DAGVTQSPTHLIKTRGQQVTLRCSPKSGHDTVSWYQQALGQGPQFIFQYYEEEERQRGNFPDRFSGHQFPNYSSELNVNALLLGDSALYLCASSNKDSRWDTEAFFGQGTRLTVV.

The chain uses TRBV6-4 and TRBJ2-1; 10 nucleotides line up with TRBD2. The trim removed 8 bases at V and 3 bases at J, leaving 7 bases unmatched. CDR1 and CDR2 (germline): MRHNA, SNTAGT. The CDR3 sequence is 15 residues long. The CDR3 protein is CASLISSGSYNEQFF. The DNA for the CDR3 is TGTGCCAGCTTGATCTCTAGCGGGAGCTACAATGAGCAGTTCTTC.

This chain links TRBV27 with TRBJ1-1; D gene uncertain. This CDR3 has 17 residues. V gave up 5 bases and J gave up 1 base, with 20 bases separating them. The germline CDR1 and CDR2 sequences are MNHEY and SMNVEV (reference sequence). The CDR3, as DNA: TGTGCCAGCAGTCCCAAAAATCGATGGGGTGGGAACACTGAAGCTTTCTTT. Translation: CASSPKNRWGGNTEAFF.

The chain has TRBV19 and TRBJ2-1, with D perhaps matching TRBD1 (5 bases). V shed 5 bases and J shed 6 bases, with 8 bases lying between them. CDR3 length: 12 amino acids. Germline-derived CDR1 and CDR2 are LNHDA and SQIVND (reference sequence). The DNA of the CDR3 is TGTGCCAGTAGTTTAGGGGCCAATGAGCAGTTCTTC. Translating it yields CASSLGANEQFF.

The DNA of the CDR3 is TGTGCCAGCAGTTTGATAGCTTACGAGACCCAGTACTTC. It yields the protein CASSLIAYETQYF. The chain links TRBV28 to TRBJ2-5; unclear D gene. V lost 3 bases and J 5 bases, leaving 10 bases between the germline ends. The CDR3 loop spans 13 amino acids. The germline CDR1 and CDR2 sequences are MDHEN and SYDVKM.